Sequencing of this T cell receptor (beta chain) was carried out in a study of T cell responses to AZD1222 COVID-19 vaccine. Generated by immunoSEQ multiplex PCR, the TCRdb table keeps only in-frame clones and is missing some. The sample lists under 140,000 clones; 88% were seen once. The germline V gene has CDR1 SEHNR and CDR2 FQNEAQ (reference sequence). CDR3 length: 16 residues. V was trimmed by 5 bases and J by 4 bases, leaving 21 bases between them. The source was peripheral blood, collected on day 0 of AZD1222 vaccination. This sequence originates from an adult in good health. This chain uses TRBV7-9 with TRBJ2-7; tentative D call: TRBD1 (6 bases). The CDR3 bases are TGTGCCAGCAGCCCCTGGGGTCGAGGGGGAATGTACGAGCAGTACTTC. This codes for CASSPWGRGGMYEQYF.